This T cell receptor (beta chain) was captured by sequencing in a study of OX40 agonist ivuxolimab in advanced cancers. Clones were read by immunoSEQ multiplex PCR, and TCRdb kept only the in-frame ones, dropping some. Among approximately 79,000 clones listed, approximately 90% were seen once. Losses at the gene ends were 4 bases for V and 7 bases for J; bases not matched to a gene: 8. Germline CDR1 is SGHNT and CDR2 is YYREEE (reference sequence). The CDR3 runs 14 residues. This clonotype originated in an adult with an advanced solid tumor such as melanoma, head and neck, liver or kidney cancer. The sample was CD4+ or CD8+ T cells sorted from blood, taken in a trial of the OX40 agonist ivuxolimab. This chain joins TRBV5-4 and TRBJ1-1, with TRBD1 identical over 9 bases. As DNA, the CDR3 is TGTGCCAGCAGCCGGGACAGGGTGGTTGGTGAAGCTTTCTTT. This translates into CASSRDRVVGEAFF.